The entry that follows covers one T cell receptor beta chain sequence. Its antigen remains unknown. The source of the sample is a study of cytomegalovirus exposure and HLA in healthy donors. The CDR3 runs 16 residues. V lost 5 bases to trimming and J lost 2 bases; unmatched junction nucleotides: 12. Germline CDR1 and CDR2: MNHEY and SMNVEV (reference sequence). Study-wide results and limits: Later, an analysis found that common viral pathogens appeared to be linked with several of the most significant clusters. One variant, a missense change in DCLRE1C, was linked in a later analysis to TCR beta V- and J-gene trimming. A few chains tied to CMV proved CMV antigen-specific in vitro.

The primer mix had 60 Vbeta and 13 Jbeta primers. The data were produced by immunoSEQ multiplex PCR, yet TCRdb's version contains in-frame clones alone and is incomplete. The repertoire holds about 110,000 clones, with 71% as singletons. This TCR was sampled from a female donor in good health and CMV-seronegative. The sample was PBMCs. The genes are TRBV27 and TRBJ2-7; 7 positions match TRBD1. CDR3 loop: CASSTRTGALTYEQYF. CDR3 DNA sequence: TGTGCCAGCAGTACACGTACAGGGGCCCTCACCTACGAGCAGTACTTC.